The 20 T cell receptor beta chains given below trace back to one sample, sequenced in a study of T-cell memory formation after mild COVID-19. TCRdb processed the 5' RACE reads anew with MiXCR; each CDR3 protein has one entry. The sample yields 250,000 to 350,000 distinct CDR3 sequences, about 15% seen once. Source material: PBMCs or a T cell subset sorted from them (not recorded which). These receptors were collected from a man between 18 and 29 years old who had mild COVID-19 (a few samples of this study predate the infection). Cell type and time point are not known.

The table lists this clonotype with a few counts. The V and J genes are TRBV9 and TRBJ2-1; no definite D call. The length of the CDR3 is 16 residues. Germline CDR1 and CDR2: SGDLS and YYNGEE. Trimming took 0 bases from V and 1 from J, leaving 11 bases between them. The CDR3 coding sequence is TGTGCCAGCAGCGTAGGAGCCGGGCCATCCTACAATGAGCAGTTCTTC. Its protein product is CASSVGAGPSYNEQFF.

The CDR3 region is CASSRDGGTYEQYF. The CDR3, as DNA: TGTGCCAGCAGCCGGGACGGAGGCACCTACGAGCAGTACTTC. The gene calls are TRBV7-9 and TRBJ2-7, with D perhaps assigned TRBD1 or TRBD2 (5 bases each). Germline values: CDR1 SEHNR, CDR2 FQNEAQ (reference sequence). The CDR3 extends over 14 amino acids. Trimming pared 5 bases from V and 2 bases from J, leaving 13 bases between.

V and J are TRBV10-1 and TRBJ1-1; no reliable D call. This CDR3 is 14 amino acids long. Germline values: CDR1 WNHNN, CDR2 SYGVQD (reference sequence). Trimming removed 3 bases from V and 6 bases from J, with 14 bases in between. CDR3 amino acids: CASSDTGRYAEAFF. The CDR3 DNA reads as TGCGCCAGCAGTGATACGGGGAGGTACGCTGAAGCTTTCTTT.

This clonotype occurred many times. This chain links TRBV5-1 with TRBJ2-1; 7 nucleotides match TRBD2. The germline V gene has CDR1 SGHRS and CDR2 YFSETQ. V was pared by 5 bases and J by 3 bases, with 8 bases of the junction left unmatched. This CDR3 contains 15 residues. The DNA for the CDR3 is TGCGCCAGCAGGGCCGGGGACTACCTCTACAATGAGCAGTTCTTC. It yields the protein CASRAGDYLYNEQFF.

The chain has TRBV11-3 and TRBJ2-3; TRBD1 aligns across 9 bases. Germline V gene data show CDR1 as SGHNT and CDR2 as YENEEA. Trimming at V came to 5 bases and at J to 8 bases, leaving 8 bases not matched to a gene. This CDR3 spans 14 amino acids. CDR3 protein: CASSPGTGWGTQYF. The CDR3 nucleotides read TGTGCCAGCAGCCCCGGGACAGGGTGGGGTACGCAGTATTTT.

This clonotype showed up many times. This chain uses TRBV7-2 with TRBJ2-7; D ambiguous. The CDR3 contains 12 residues. Germline V gene sequence: CDR1 SGHTA, CDR2 FQGNSA. V was trimmed by 1 base and J by 6 bases, leaving 7 bases between them. In nucleotides, the CDR3 is TGTGCCAGCAGCTTAGGGGTGGGCGAGCAGTACTTC. Translation gives CASSLGVGEQYF.

This clonotype showed up just a few times. J is TRBJ2-6 and V is TRBV7-2; 8 bases are a match to TRBD2. Germline V gene sequence: CDR1 SGHTA, CDR2 FQGNSA. V shed 0 bases, J shed 0 bases, and the junction held 4 bases outside the gene matches. The CDR3 covers 18 residues. Here the CDR3 reads CASSLAGGTSSGANVLTF. The CDR3 DNA reads TGTGCCAGCAGCTTAGCTGGGGGGACTAGCTCTGGGGCCAACGTCCTGACTTTC.

The V call is TRBV20-1, the J call TRBJ2-7; tentative D call: TRBD2 (5 bases). The CDR3 covers 14 residues. The germline V gene has CDR1 DFQATT and CDR2 SNEGSKA (reference sequence). V lost 6 bases and J lost 0, with 15 bases in between. CDR3: CSAEGSLSSYEQYV. The CDR3 bases are TGCAGTGCCGAGGGCAGTCTGAGCTCCTACGAGCAGTACGTC.

The V call is TRBV12-3 or TRBV12-4, the J call TRBJ2-2, with 7 nucleotides matching TRBD1. CDR3 length: 14 amino acids. J was trimmed by 4 bases and V by 3 bases; bases with no gene match: 2. The chain's CDR3 is CASSFTGVTGELFF. CDR3 in DNA: TGTGCCAGCAGTTTCACAGGGGTCACCGGGGAGCTGTTTTTT.

This clonotype was detected a few times. The J gene is TRBJ2-3, the V gene TRBV7-9; 8 nucleotides agree with TRBD2. Germline V gene data show CDR1 as SEHNR and CDR2 as FQNEAQ (reference sequence). V was pared by 4 bases and J by 3 bases, with 9 bases of the junction left unmatched. This CDR3 spans 16 amino acids. The CDR3 DNA follows: TGTGCCAGCAGCTGGGCAGCGGGGGCGCCGACAGATACGCAGTATTTT. Its translation is CASSWAAGAPTDTQYF.

The genes are TRBV6-5 and TRBJ2-2; D gene ambiguous. The CDR3 is 14 residues long. Germline CDR1 and CDR2: MNHEY and SVGAGI. V lost 6 bases to trimming and J lost 4 bases, with 12 bases between them. The CDR3 coding sequence is TGTGCCAGCAGCCACGACGGTTTCACCGGGGAGCTGTTTTTT. It codes for CASSHDGFTGELFF.

The rearrangement joins TRBV9 to TRBJ2-5, with D possibly matching TRBD1 (6 bases). Trimming removed 0 bases at V and 4 bases at J, with 10 bases between. This CDR3 spans 14 amino acids. Germline loops: CDR1 SGDLS, CDR2 YYNGEE. CDR3 DNA sequence: TGTGCCAGCAGCGTAGGTCTGGGGGCAGAGACCCAGTACTTC. Translation: CASSVGLGAETQYF.

The table lists this clonotype with a few counts. This chain joins TRBV11-2 and TRBJ2-1, with a weak D call TRBD2 (6 bases). CDR3 length: 11 residues. Between the trimmed V and J ends, which lost 5 bases and 12 bases, there was a span of 11 bases. Per germline, CDR1 SGHAT and CDR2 FQNNGV. CDR3 coding DNA: TGTGCCAGCAGCCAAACTAGCTTGCAGTTCTTC. This codes for CASSQTSLQFF.

This clonotype came up a few times. V is TRBV18 and J is TRBJ2-7; D is unclear. This CDR3 is built from 13 residues. The V gene lost 3 bases and the J gene lost 3 bases, with 9 bases spanning the gap. Per germline, CDR1 KGHSH and CDR2 LQKENI. Here the CDR3 DNA reads TGTGCCAGCTCACCCTCAGAGGACTACGAGCAGTACGTC. It encodes CASSPSEDYEQYV.

This clonotype appeared a few times. The V gene is TRBV27, the J gene TRBJ2-2; no reliable D call. The ends were cut back, 5 bases at V and 1 base at J, with 11 bases in the middle. Germline V CDR1 and CDR2: MNHEY, SMNVEV (reference sequence). This CDR3 has 15 amino acids. The CDR3 coding sequence is TGTGCCAGCAGTCGCTGGCCCGAGAACACCGGGGAGCTGTTTTTT. This encodes CASSRWPENTGELFF.

This clonotype was counted many times. V gene TRBV15 combines with J gene TRBJ1-2, with D perhaps TRBD1 (5 bases). V dropped 4 bases and J dropped 2 bases, with 14 bases sitting between them. The CDR3 is made up of 15 amino acids. Germline CDR1 reads LNHNV; CDR2 reads YYDKDF (reference sequence). The CDR3 region is CATSTQGEANYGYTF. For the CDR3, the DNA is TGTGCCACCAGCACTCAGGGAGAGGCAAACTATGGCTACACCTTC.

This clonotype was seen a few times. The chain has TRBV7-2 and TRBJ2-5, with 10 positions matching TRBD2. The length of the CDR3 is 16 residues. The V segment lost 4 bases and the J segment 4 bases; nucleotides outside the gene matches: 9. The germline gives CDR1 SGHTA, CDR2 FQGNSA. The CDR3 here is CASSSLGASGGETQYF. The CDR3 nucleotides are TGTGCCAGCAGCTCCCTTGGGGCTAGCGGGGGAGAGACCCAGTACTTC.

This clonotype was detected ten times or more. The CDR3 bases are TGTGCCAGCAGCCAAGCGGGCGCCACTGAAGCTTTCTTT. Translation gives CASSQAGATEAFF. The rearrangement joins TRBV3-1 to TRBJ1-1; D gene uncertain. Between the trimmed V and J ends, which lost 1 base and 4 bases, there was a span of 7 bases. CDR1 is LGHDT and CDR2 is YNNKEL in the germline V gene (reference sequence). This CDR3 is built from 13 residues.

This clonotype appeared a few times. The chain recombines TRBV3-1 with TRBJ1-1; TRBD1 might be the D (5 bases). CDR3 length: 13 residues. CDR1 and CDR2 from the germline V gene are LGHDT and YNNKEL (reference sequence). Trimming removed 4 bases from V and 7 bases from J, with 13 bases in between. Written as DNA, the CDR3 is TGTGCCAGCAGCCGGGGCAGGGAACGTGAAGCTTTCTTT. Its translation is CASSRGREREAFF.

The V and J genes are TRBV18 and TRBJ2-1; TRBD1 or TRBD2 may be the D gene (5 bases each). Germline V CDR1 and CDR2: KGHSH, LQKENI. The CDR3 runs 15 residues. The V gene lost 3 bases and the J gene lost 4 bases, with 13 bases spanning the gap. The chain's CDR3 is CASSPPGPAYNEQFF. The CDR3 DNA is TGTGCCAGCTCACCGCCGGGGCCAGCATACAATGAGCAGTTCTTC.